The clone carrying this TCR beta chain was counted a single time. The antigen is not known. The record originates from a study of cytomegalovirus exposure and HLA in healthy donors. Vbeta (60) and Jbeta (13) primers were used in the PCR. The data were produced by immunoSEQ multiplex PCR, yet TCRdb's version contains in-frame clones alone and is incomplete. Among 160,000 or so clones listed, roughly 82% were seen once. Healthy people donating bone marrow made up the donors. Findings and limits, study-wide: Later examination showed HLA-associated TCR beta chains had greater clonal expansion than equally common others. Immune exposure data for these donors was limited to CMV serostatus.

The sequence derives from a man aged 50-59 years in good health and CMV-seropositive. The sequenced sample consisted of PBMCs.

In DNA, the CDR3 is TGTGCCAGCAGTACCGCCCTCGGGACAGCGTACGAGCAGTACTTC. Its protein product is CASSTALGTAYEQYF. V gene TRBV6-5 combines with J gene TRBJ2-7; 7 bases are a match to TRBD1. The CDR3 loop spans 15 amino acids. Trimming removed 5 bases from V and 4 bases from J; junction bases left unmatched: 11. CDR1 is MNHEY and CDR2 is SVGAGI in the germline V gene.